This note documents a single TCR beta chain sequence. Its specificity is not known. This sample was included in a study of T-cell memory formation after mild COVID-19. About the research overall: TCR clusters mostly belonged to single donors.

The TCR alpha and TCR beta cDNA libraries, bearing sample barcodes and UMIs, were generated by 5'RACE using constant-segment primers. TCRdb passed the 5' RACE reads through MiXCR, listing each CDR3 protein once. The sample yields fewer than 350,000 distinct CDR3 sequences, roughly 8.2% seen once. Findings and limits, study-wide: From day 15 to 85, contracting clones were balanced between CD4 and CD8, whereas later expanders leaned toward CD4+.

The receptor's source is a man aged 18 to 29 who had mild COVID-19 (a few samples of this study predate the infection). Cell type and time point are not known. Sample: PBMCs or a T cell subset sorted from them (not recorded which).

CDR3 region: CASHPDDLGLRWYGYTF. DNA of the CDR3: TGCGCCAGCCACCCAGATGATCTGGGGTTAAGGTGGTATGGCTACACCTTC. This rearrangement joins TRBV5-1 to TRBJ1-2; D call uncertain. With 7 bases removed from V and 5 bases from J, the gap between germline ends came to 27 bases. Germline loops: CDR1 SGHRS, CDR2 YFSETQ. This CDR3 is 17 amino acids long.